Reported below is one T cell receptor (beta chain). This specimen belongs to a study of blood T cell repertoires in COVID-19. Study background: PBMCs, B-cell-depleted T cells, or T cells were the source of the cDNA or gDNA that made up the material.

The CDR3 totals 13 residues. V was pared by 4 bases and J by 5 bases, with 5 bases of the junction left unmatched. Per germline, CDR1 SGHNT and CDR2 YYREEE (reference sequence). Profiled with immunoSEQ multiplex PCR; TCRdb holds only in-frame clones, not every one. Counted here are around 180,000 clones, approximately 80% occurring once; the ten biggest clones make up 1.5% to 1.9%. The rearrangement joins TRBV5-4 to TRBJ1-2, with 7 positions matching TRBD1. The TCR sequence derives from a human donor in a cohort sampled during active COVID-19. Input material: peripheral blood. The CDR3 sequence: CASSDRDLYGYTF. CDR3 nucleotides: TGTGCCAGCAGCGACAGGGACTTGTATGGCTACACCTTC. Using reference TRBV5-4 and TRBJ1-2 for the parts outside the CDR3, the full variable domain is ETGVTQSPTHLIKTRGQQVTLRCSSQSGHNTVSWYQQALGQGPQFIFQYYREEENGRGNFPPRFSGLQFPNYSSELNVNALELDDSALYLCASSDRDLYGYTFGSGTRLTVV.